Listed below are T cell receptor beta chains from one sample, sequenced in a study of Ad26.COV2.S vaccination and SARS-CoV-2 variants. TCRdb's copy holds only in-frame clones and misses some; the assay was immunoSEQ multiplex PCR. This sample yields about 440,000 clones, of which 90% are seen a single time; roughly 3.9% belongs to the top ten. Sequenced here: peripheral blood, sampled in a trial of Ad26.COV2.S vaccine versus placebo. The receptors come from a person between 18 and 59 years old who received the Ad26.COV2.S COVID-19 vaccine or a placebo. Each CDR3 is given with its conserved first and last residue. D genes are given only for firm matches. A clone size is listed for some rows: how often the clone was seen (once, few, many), or a class if it is expanded.

v_call	j_call	clone_size	d_call	cdr3_nt	cdr3_aa
TRBV5-6	TRBJ2-7	.	.	TGTGCCAGCAGCGGCCCACAGGGTCCCGAGCAGTACTTC	CASSGPQGPEQYF
TRBV7-9	TRBJ2-6	.	TRBD1	TGTGCCAGCAGCCCAACGACAGGGCTGGCTGGGGCCAACGTCCTGACTTTC	CASSPTTGLAGANVLTF
TRBV13	TRBJ2-1	.	TRBD1	TGTGCCAGCAGCTTAATAGGCAGGGGGCAGAATGAGCAGTTCTTC	CASSLIGRGQNEQFF
TRBV29-1	TRBJ2-1	once	.	TGCAGCGTTGCTGGGGACGGGGATGAGCAGTTCTTC	CSVAGDGDEQFF
TRBV4-2	TRBJ2-7	.	.	TGTGCCAGCAGCCAAGATCTCGGGGACGAGCAGTACTTC	CASSQDLGDEQYF
TRBV5-1	TRBJ2-7	.	.	TGCGCCAGCAGCCCGGGACACTACGAGCAGTACTTC	CASSPGHYEQYF
TRBV6-6	TRBJ2-7	.	TRBD2	TGTGCCAGCACCCCGCTAGCGGGAGGCTACGAGCAGTACTTC	CASTPLAGGYEQYF
TRBV2	TRBJ2-3	.	.	TGTGCCAGCAGAGCTACCTACCCCTATCCTAGCACAGATACGCAGTATTTT	CASRATYPYPSTDTQYF
TRBV19	TRBJ2-1	.	.	TGTGCCAGTAGTAGTAGGGGGTACAATGAGCAGTTCTTC	CASSSRGYNEQFF
TRBV28	TRBJ1-6	.	.	TGTGCCAGCAGTTTTTATAAACCGGGCCCAGGGAATTCACCCCTCCACTTT	CASSFYKPGPGNSPLHF
TRBV5-6	TRBJ2-1	.	TRBD1	TGTGCCAGCAGCTATGGCCCGACAGGGGACGAGCAGTTCTTC	CASSYGPTGDEQFF
TRBV18	TRBJ2-3	.	TRBD2	TGTGCCAGCTCACCACCGCGGGGAGCACCCCGGGACTACTACCCAGATACGCAGTATTTT	CASSPPRGAPRDYYPDTQYF
TRBV19	TRBJ1-5	.	.	TGTGCCAGTATCCCCTGGTCCGGTAGCAATCAGCCCCAGCATTTT	CASIPWSGSNQPQHF
TRBV27	TRBJ2-2	.	.	TGTGCCAGCAGGAGAACACTGGAGGACACCGGGGAGCTGTTTTTT	CASRRTLEDTGELFF
TRBV4-1	TRBJ2-3	once	.	TGCGCCAGCAGCCATTCTATCCCCCCGGGGACAGATACGCAGTATTTT	CASSHSIPPGTDTQYF
TRBV4-2	TRBJ2-7	many	.	TGTGCCAGCAGCCAAGATTTAGAGACAGCCTACGAGCAGTACTTC	CASSQDLETAYEQYF
TRBV27	TRBJ2-7	.	.	TGTGCCAGCAGCCATCGTTATGCCGAGCAGTACTTC	CASSHRYAEQYF
TRBV6-5	TRBJ1-1	.	.	TGTGCCAGCAGTTACTCCGGGGGGCGTGGAACTGAAGCTTTCTTT	CASSYSGGRGTEAFF
TRBV6-5	TRBJ2-7	.	.	TGTGCCAGTAACCCCGGGACAATGCCCTACGAGCAGTACTTC	CASNPGTMPYEQYF
TRBV27	TRBJ2-3	.	TRBD2	TGTGCCAGCAATCGAGCGGGGAGGCGGGCAGATACGCAGTATTTT	CASNRAGRRADTQYF
TRBV5-1	TRBJ2-7	.	.	TGCGCCAGCAGCTTTGGTGGGGAGCAGTACTTC	CASSFGGEQYF
TRBV15	TRBJ2-5	.	.	TGTGCCACCAGCAGAGATATGGGGCCGGAGACCCAGTACTTC	CATSRDMGPETQYF
TRBV25-1	TRBJ1-6	.	TRBD1	TGTGCCAGCAGTGGTCCGGGACAGGGAGTTAATTCACCCCTCCACTTT	CASSGPGQGVNSPLHF
TRBV19	TRBJ2-5	.	TRBD1	TGTGCCAGTAGTCTCGGGACAGGGGCCATGCAAGAGACCCAGTACTTC	CASSLGTGAMQETQYF
TRBV5-8	TRBJ2-7	.	TRBD1	TGTGCCAGCAGCTCGACAGGGAATTACGAGCAGTACTTC	CASSSTGNYEQYF
TRBV10-3	TRBJ2-3	.	.	TGTGCCATCAGTGCCCCTGGGGAATTTACTAGCACAGATACGCAGTATTTT	CAISAPGEFTSTDTQYF
TRBV2	TRBJ1-6	.	TRBD1	TGTGCCAGCAGTGAAACAGGGGGGAATTCACCCCTCCACTTT	CASSETGGNSPLHF
TRBV5-1	TRBJ1-1	.	.	TGCGCCAGCAGCGAAGGGGTGGGGACTGAAGCTTTCTTT	CASSEGVGTEAFF
TRBV3-1/TRBV3-2	TRBJ1-6	.	.	TGTGCCAGCAGCCACCGACGGTATAATTCACCCCTCCACTTT	CASSHRRYNSPLHF
TRBV4-1	TRBJ2-5	.	TRBD1	TGCGCCAGCAGCCAAAATCCCCTGGACAGGGTATGGGAGACCCAGTACTTC	CASSQNPLDRVWETQYF
TRBV29-1	TRBJ2-2	once	.	TGCAGCGTCGGTGATCACCCGGACACGAACACCGGGGAGCTGTTTTTT	CSVGDHPDTNTGELFF
TRBV6-6	TRBJ1-2	.	.	TGTGCCAGCAGTTACTGGACAGACAACTATGGCTACACCTTC	CASSYWTDNYGYTF
TRBV30	TRBJ2-7	.	.	TGTGCCTGGAGCTCAGGATTGGTGGTCCTCGAGCAGTACTTC	CAWSSGLVVLEQYF
TRBV5-1	TRBJ2-2	.	TRBD2	TGCGCCAGCAGCTTGGTGCCTAGCGGCTCGAACACCGGGGAGCTGTTTTTT	CASSLVPSGSNTGELFF
TRBV4-3	TRBJ2-2	.	.	TGCGCCAGCAGCCAATCATACGGATCGAACACCGGGGAGCTGTTTTTT	CASSQSYGSNTGELFF
TRBV24-1	TRBJ2-3	.	.	TGTGCCACCAGTGACGGAAGCACAGATACGCAGTATTTT	CATSDGSTDTQYF
TRBV5-4	TRBJ1-2	.	TRBD1	TGTGCCAGCAGCTTGGTAGTCGGGCAGGGGGCGCTAGGCTACACCTTC	CASSLVVGQGALGYTF
TRBV21-1	TRBJ2-7	.	.	TGTGCCAGCACCGACTTTGACTCGCACGAGCAGTACTTC	CASTDFDSHEQYF
TRBV9	TRBJ2-7	.	.	TGTGCCAGCAGCGTAGGGACGGCCTACGAGCAGTACTTC	CASSVGTAYEQYF
TRBV5-4	TRBJ2-5	.	.	TGTGCCAGCAGCTTAGCCGGTGAGGGGAAGACCCAGTACTTC	CASSLAGEGKTQYF
TRBV4-1	TRBJ2-3	.	.	TGCGCCAGCAGCCAAGAAGGGGGTAAGGCCGATACGCAGTATTTT	CASSQEGGKADTQYF
TRBV7-6	TRBJ1-3	.	.	TGTGCCAGCAGCTATCTCACAGGGATTACTGGAAACACCATATATTTT	CASSYLTGITGNTIYF
TRBV5-1	TRBJ2-7	.	TRBD2	TGCGCCAGCAGCTTGGGGCTAGCGGGAGATTACGAGCAGTACTTC	CASSLGLAGDYEQYF
TRBV24-1	TRBJ1-2	.	.	TGTGCCACCCGGGGGTTAAGGGTTTATGGCTACACCTTC	CATRGLRVYGYTF
TRBV2	TRBJ2-2	.	.	TGTGCCAGCAGGTCTGACACCGGGGAGCTGTTTTTT	CASRSDTGELFF
TRBV7-9	TRBJ2-7	.	TRBD1	TGTGCCAGCAGCCACACAGGGGGCGATACTTACGAGCAGTACTTC	CASSHTGGDTYEQYF
TRBV5-6	TRBJ1-2	.	TRBD1	TGTGCCAGCAGTTTGGACAGGGGGCTTGGCTACACCTTC	CASSLDRGLGYTF